This TCR beta chain was observed in a study of shared clonotypes between healthy human individuals (dated by TCRdb to 2019 to 2021). Broadly, across the study: A couple of women and a few men aged 18 to 49 years were included in the cohort. Libraries were prepared and TCR repertoires were sequenced by different laboratories using diverse techniques, in order to increase sequencing depth and limit assay-specific biases. The study deeply sequenced blood TCR repertoires of 5 or 6 healthy adults to estimate repertoire size and the extent of clonotype sharing between individuals. Between about 0.8 and 8.9 billion PBMCs per donor were obtained by leukapheresis. For each donor, three plates each were used for CD4 naive and CD4 memory, two plates were used for CD8 naive, and one plate was used for CD8 memory. Here is what the overall study found, with its caveats: Sharing across four donors was observed for about 5% of naive CD4, over 3% of naive CD8, about 2.3% of memory CD4, and about 0.39% of memory CD8 clonotypes. Naive subsets generally had larger estimated clonotype richness than memory subsets did. Compared with non-shared clonotypes, the clonotypes found in all four sorted-subset donors had higher generation probabilities. The small number of donors limited the genetic and exposure-history diversity represented. Sampling was restricted to blood, and TCR repertoires in tissues likely differ from the TCR repertoires found in blood. Even with the large sequencing depth, rarefaction of the sorted-subset datasets indicated that sequencing was incomplete. Pairwise subsampling led to the expectation that sequencing depth would affect the degree of clonotype sharing among donors.

Using the deep immunoSEQ assay, multiplex PCR amplified TCR CDR3 regions from genomic DNA. For each cell subset, the extracted genomic DNA was distributed evenly across all wells of several immunoSEQ 96-well plates, and each plate served as one replicate. For sorted subsets, about 200 ng genomic DNA, equal to 30,000 to 35,000 T cell genomes, was loaded into each replicate PCR. Purified libraries were measured with a Qubit 3.0 fluorometer, size-checked on a Bioanalyzer 2100, and measured again with the KAPA Library Quantification kit. A separate single-read 150-cycle Illumina NextSeq 550 flow cell was used to sequence each immunoSEQ 96-well plate. In the source study's methods: Because only junctional sequences without quality scores were contained in the immunoSEQ output, filtering matching that applied to full-length reads could not be performed. To assign V/J genes and CDR3, sequences were annotated against IMGT germline references using PyIR, a Python wrapper for IgBLAST v1.9. Reads were filtered out if the reads had weak V/J assignments (E-value above 1e-6), no CDR3, stop codons, out-of-frame junctions, or ambiguous translated residues. V3J clonotypes were defined as sequences sharing the same inferred V gene, J gene, and CDR3 amino acid sequence. Percentage overlap between repertoires was computed as shared unique clonotypes divided by the size of the smaller repertoire. Repertoire richness was assessed with RTK rarefaction, the Chao1 estimator, and Recon v2.1 estimates of unobserved clonotypes. Generation probabilities for all TCRbeta clonotypes obtained by the gDNA method from several donors were computed using OLGA. The table comes from immuneACCESS by way of TCRdb, which keeps in-frame sequences with V and J called. Part of the clones is missing from these tables; in studies checked, under half for an unresolved V gene and the rest for unknown reasons. V, J and clone size were drawn from that table, and D and trimming were deduced from the DNA. This sample holds around 99,000 clones; 60% to 75% were observed only once. About 50% of the sample comes from the top ten.

For this clone: Its antigen is still unknown. The input lacks base qualities; no much larger clone sits a single base away.

Donors were healthy HIV-negative adults with no recently reported acute infections or vaccinations. All donors were Caucasian adults living in Nashville, Tennessee, USA. CD8 memory samples combined magnetically selected CD45RO+ cells with CCR7-negative CD45RA+ effector memory (TemRA) cells. After blood collection by leukapheresis, PBMCs were isolated using Ficoll-Histopaque density gradient centrifugation and then cryopreserved in the vapor phase of liquid nitrogen. Analytical flow cytometry was used to check the purity and quantity of every magnetically sorted T cell population. Each sorted fraction had its genomic DNA isolated and then quantified by UV absorbance on a Nanodrop 2000c. The CDR3 spans 15 residues, from the cysteine through the phenylalanine. Only the CDR3 DNA is retained, 45 bases long and in frame from the first base. V loses 4 bases of germline sequence and J loses 2 bases, and the interval between the two ends is 15 bases. Taken from the germline V gene (reference sequence), the CDR1 and CDR2 loops are SGHNT and YYREEE.

The sequence is built from TRBV5-4 and TRBJ2-5, with a tentative D gene TRBD1 over 6 matching bases. Sequenced input: memory CD8+ T cells sorted from blood. This specimen's cell subset or site label, per the study, means: CD45RO+ cells pooled with CCR7-negative TemRA cells. This clonotype originated in a young man in good health. For the CDR3, the sequence is CASSRGQSGQETQYF. The DNA sequence is TGTGCCAGCAGCCGAGGACAGTCGGGTCAAGAGACCCAGTACTTC. This CDR3, with the reference TRBV5-4 and TRBJ2-5 proteins standing in past its ends, gives the full variable domain ETGVTQSPTHLIKTRGQQVTLRCSSQSGHNTVSWYQQALGQGPQFIFQYYREEENGRGNFPPRFSGLQFPNYSSELNVNALELDDSALYLCASSRGQSGQETQYFGPGTRLLVL.